The sequence of this TCR beta chain was determined in a study of shared clonotypes between healthy human individuals (TCRdb year 2020). With regard to the full study: Three men and a couple of women, aged 18 to 49 years, made up the cohort. Per donor, three plates each were used for CD4 naive and CD4 memory, two for CD8 naive, and one for CD8 memory. To estimate repertoire size and how much clonotype sharing occurs between individuals, the study deeply sequenced the blood TCR repertoires of 5 or 6 healthy adults. Each donor's leukapheresis produced roughly between about 0.9 and 9.5 billion PBMCs. Libraries were prepared and TCR repertoires were sequenced by different laboratories using diverse techniques, in order to increase sequencing depth and limit assay-specific biases. Study-wide findings and limitations: Sampling was restricted to blood, and TCR repertoires in tissues likely differ from the TCR repertoires found in blood. Compared with non-shared clonotypes, clonotypes shared by all four sorted-subset donors had higher generation probabilities. Pairwise subsampling led to the expectation that sequencing depth would affect the degree of clonotype sharing among donors. When a handful of donors were compared, the shared fraction of clonotypes was around 5.1% for naive CD4, over 3% for naive CD8, 2.3% for memory CD4, and 0.4% for memory CD8. Larger estimated clonotype richness was generally found for naive subsets than for memory subsets. Even with the large sequencing depth, rarefaction of the sorted-subset datasets indicated that sequencing was incomplete. Because the study included a small number of donors, the genetic and exposure-history diversity represented was limited.

Using the deep immunoSEQ assay, multiplex PCR amplified TCR CDR3 regions from genomic DNA. Extracted genomic DNA from each cell subset was spread evenly across all wells of several immunoSEQ 96-well plates, with each plate serving as a replicate. For sorted subsets, 150 to 200 ng genomic DNA, equal to tens of thousands of T cell genomes, was loaded into each replicate PCR. Purified libraries were measured with a Qubit 3.0 fluorometer, size-checked on a Bioanalyzer 2100, and measured again with the KAPA Library Quantification kit. Every immunoSEQ 96-well plate was sequenced on a dedicated single-read 150-cycle Illumina NextSeq 550 flow cell. On the authors' methods: Because the immunoSEQ output held only junctional sequences and lacked quality scores, the filtering could not match the filtering applied to full-length reads. To assign V/J genes and CDR3, sequences were annotated against IMGT germline references using PyIR, a Python wrapper for IgBLAST v1.9. Any read was removed if the V/J assignment was weak (E-value above 1e-6), the CDR3 was missing, or the read contained stop codons, out-of-frame junctions, or ambiguous translated residues. V3J clonotypes were defined by identical inferred V gene, J gene, and CDR3 amino acid sequence. To compute the percentage overlap between repertoires, the number of shared unique clonotypes was divided by the size of the smaller repertoire. Three approaches were used to assess repertoire richness: RTK rarefaction, the Chao1 estimator, and Recon v2.1 estimates of unobserved clonotypes. Generation probabilities for all TCRbeta clonotypes obtained by the gDNA method from a handful of donors were computed using OLGA. Here the immuneACCESS table is served through TCRdb, limited to in-frame sequences with V and J called. Missing clones are a known gap in these copies; in checked studies unresolved V genes cover under half, and the rest lacks a known reason. V and J calls and clone size are those listed in that table; D and trimming were worked out from the DNA. The sample data list about 2.1 million clones, and just over 90% of these were observed just once. Approximately 1.7% of the sample comes from the top ten.

V was cut back by 2 bases and J by 2 bases, leaving a gap of 6 bases between them. Including cysteine and phenylalanine, the CDR3 has 13 amino acids. Kept here is only the CDR3 DNA, which spans 39 bases and is read in frame from base 1. Via the germline V gene, CDR1 is SGHTA and CDR2 FQGNSA. CD8 naive samples consisted of CD45RO-negative cells that were positively selected for CCR7, yielding a CD45RA+CCR7+ population without TemRA cells. Donors were healthy HIV-negative adults with no recently reported acute infections or vaccinations. Only Caucasian adults living in Nashville, Tennessee, USA were represented among the donors. Blood was obtained by leukapheresis, after which PBMCs were separated by Ficoll-Histopaque density gradient centrifugation and cryopreserved in liquid nitrogen vapor phase. Analytical flow cytometry was used to check the purity and quantity of every magnetically sorted T cell population. Genomic DNA was isolated from each sorted fraction and quantified by UV absorbance on a Nanodrop 2000c.

Details on this clone: Its antigen is unknown. One base away there is no much larger clone; base qualities are not given.

This receptor chain uses TRBV7-2 and TRBJ1-1; the D gene is not confidently resolved. The receptor's source is a man aged 18 to 30 in good health. Some clones in this sample may be carry-over from other donors' samples. The sequencing sample was made of naive CD8+ T cells from PBMCs. This specimen's cell subset or site label, per the study, means: CD45RA+CCR7+. The CDR3 has the sequence CASSLLGNTEAFF. The DNA sequence is as follows: TGTGCCAGCAGCTTACTCGGAAACACTGAAGCTTTCTTT. Full variable domain (CDR3 extended with the reference TRBV7-2 and TRBJ1-1 proteins): GAGVSQSPSNKVTEKGKDVELRCDPISGHTALYWYRQSLGQGLEFLIYFQGNSAPDKSGLPSDRFSAERTGGSVSTLTIQRTQQEDSAVYLCASSLLGNTEAFFGQGTRLTVV.